The rows below give T cell receptor beta chains drawn from one sample of a study of blood T cell repertoires in COVID-19. Sequencing was performed with immunoSEQ multiplex PCR; in TCRdb, only in-frame clones are kept and a portion is missing. The data show about 59,000 clones, over 75% seen once. The sample comprised peripheral blood. The receptors were sampled from a man older than 75 in a cohort sampled during active COVID-19. CDR3s include the opening cysteine and the closing phenylalanine or tryptophan. A D gene is named only where the DNA matches it firmly. Rows may omit the clone size; those that give it use once, few, many or a size class.

V gene	J gene	D gene	clone size	CDR3 DNA	CDR3 protein
TRBV7-2	TRBJ2-5	TRBD2	.	TGTGCCAGCAGCCAGGGACTAGCTGAGGGGGAGACCCAGTACTTC	CASSQGLAEGETQYF
TRBV19	TRBJ2-5	TRBD1	.	TGTGCCAGTAGTATCCGGGACAGTACAAAGACCCAGTACTTC	CASSIRDSTKTQYF
TRBV5-8	TRBJ1-4	.	.	TGTGCCAGCAGCAAAACAGGGTCGGCTAATGAAAAACTGTTTTTT	CASSKTGSANEKLFF
TRBV18	TRBJ1-5	TRBD1	.	TGTGCCAGCTCACTACGACAGGGGAATGATCAGCCCCAGCATTTT	CASSLRQGNDQPQHF
TRBV3-1/TRBV3-2	TRBJ1-2	TRBD1	.	TGTGCCAGCAGCCAAGATCCGGGACAGGCGATCTATGGCTACACCTTC	CASSQDPGQAIYGYTF
TRBV19	TRBJ2-6	.	.	TGTGCCAGTAGTTTCTCCGCAGGCCCTGGGGCCAACGTCCTGACTTTC	CASSFSAGPGANVLTF
TRBV9	TRBJ2-2	TRBD1	.	TGTGCCAGCAGCGCGGTAACAGGGGGCATCGGGGAGCTGTTTTTT	CASSAVTGGIGELFF
TRBV6-5	TRBJ2-1	TRBD2	.	TGTGCCAGCAGCCCCGGGACTAGCCTATACAATGAGCAGTTCTTC	CASSPGTSLYNEQFF
TRBV6-5	TRBJ2-7	TRBD1	.	TGTGCCAGCAGCAAGACAGGGAGCTCCTACGAGCAGTACTTC	CASSKTGSSYEQYF
TRBV7-7	TRBJ2-5	TRBD1	.	TGTGCCAGCAGCTCTCGACAGGGAGAAGAGACCCAGTACTTC	CASSSRQGEETQYF
TRBV27	TRBJ1-1	.	.	TGTGCCAGCAGGCACGACACGGCGACCTCTGAAGCTTTCTTT	CASRHDTATSEAFF
TRBV19	TRBJ1-1	.	.	TGTGCCAGTAGTATAGTAACAGCAAACACTGAAGCTTTCTTT	CASSIVTANTEAFF
TRBV2	TRBJ2-1	TRBD1	.	TGTGCCAGCAGGGACAGGGATTACAATGAGCAGTTCTTC	CASRDRDYNEQFF
TRBV18	TRBJ1-4	.	.	TGTGCCAGCTCGCAATGGGGCAATGAAAAACTGTTTTTT	CASSQWGNEKLFF
TRBV10-3	TRBJ1-1	TRBD1	.	TGTGCCTCTTGGACAGGGGTCGCTGAAGCTTTCTTT	CASWTGVAEAFF
TRBV11-2	TRBJ2-5	.	.	TGTGCCAGCAGCTTAGGAGGAGGGTCCGGTCTTCAGACCCAGTACTTC	CASSLGGGSGLQTQYF
TRBV5-1	TRBJ1-5	TRBD1	once	TGCGCCAGCAGCATCGGACAGGGGGCAGATGGGAATCAGCCCCAGCATTTT	CASSIGQGADGNQPQHF
TRBV30	TRBJ1-6	.	.	TGTGCCTGGAGTGTAGAGCCGACCTCCGGGACACGTTCACCCCTCCACTTT	CAWSVEPTSGTRSPLHF
TRBV7-9	TRBJ1-6	TRBD1	.	TGTGCCAGCAGCTTAGAAGGGGACAGGTATTCACCCCTCCACTTT	CASSLEGDRYSPLHF
TRBV2	TRBJ1-2	.	.	TGTGCCAGCAAGGACAGCCAAAATCCCTACACCTTC	CASKDSQNPYTF
TRBV5-5	TRBJ2-7	TRBD1	few	TGTGCCAGCAGCACGGGACAGGGGTACGAGCAGTACTTC	CASSTGQGYEQYF
TRBV19	TRBJ2-3	.	.	TGTGCCAGTAGTCCCTCAGGGGAGACCCTCAGGGATACGCAGTATTTT	CASSPSGETLRDTQYF
TRBV20-1	TRBJ2-3	TRBD1	.	TGCAGTGCTAGTCAGGGGGCTGGAACAGATACGCAGTATTTT	CSASQGAGTDTQYF
TRBV12-5	TRBJ2-3	TRBD2	.	TGTGCTAGTGGTTCAACCCGGACTAGCGGGGGGAGCACAGATACGCAGTATTTT	CASGSTRTSGGSTDTQYF
TRBV18	TRBJ2-7	.	.	TGTGCCAGCTCCCTACCGGGACATTCCCTCGGCGAGCAGTACTTC	CASSLPGHSLGEQYF
TRBV27	TRBJ1-1	.	.	TGTGCCAGCAAGCAGGGGATCTCGGCTGAAGCTTTCTTT	CASKQGISAEAFF
TRBV5-1	TRBJ1-4	TRBD1	.	TGCGCCAGCAGCCTACAGACAGGGAGAGATGAAAAACTGTTTTTT	CASSLQTGRDEKLFF
TRBV5-6	TRBJ2-3	.	.	TGTGCCAGCAGCTTTTACAGAGACACAGATACGCAGTATTTT	CASSFYRDTDTQYF
TRBV7-6	TRBJ1-3	.	.	TGTGCCAGCAGCCCTAACGACAGCCCGTCTCGCTCTGGAAACACCATATATTTT	CASSPNDSPSRSGNTIYF
TRBV6-5	TRBJ2-7	.	.	TGTGCCAGTGGGGTGGGGGGTACCACCTACGAGCAGTACTTC	CASGVGGTTYEQYF
TRBV7-3	TRBJ2-3	.	.	TGTGCCAGCAGCCCGCAGGGTCAAGATACGCAGTATTTT	CASSPQGQDTQYF
TRBV11-2	TRBJ2-7	.	.	TGTGCCAGCAGCTTAGTATGGCGGAACTCCTACGAGCAGTACTTC	CASSLVWRNSYEQYF
TRBV5-1	TRBJ2-1	TRBD2	.	TGCGCCAGCAGCCCGGGACTAGCGGGAACAGTCTACAATGAGCAGTTCTTC	CASSPGLAGTVYNEQFF
TRBV19	TRBJ1-4	TRBD1	.	TGTGCCAGTAGTATAACCGGGACAGGCGGCGAAAAACTGTTTTTT	CASSITGTGGEKLFF
TRBV6-5	TRBJ1-5	TRBD1	.	TGTGCCAGCAGCGCCGGACAGGGAGCGTACCAGCCCCAGCATTTT	CASSAGQGAYQPQHF
TRBV27	TRBJ2-5	TRBD1	.	TGTGCCAGCAGTATTCGACAGGGTGTAGGGCAAGAGACCCAGTACTTC	CASSIRQGVGQETQYF
TRBV7-2	TRBJ2-4	.	.	TGTGCCAGCAGCCACCCCGGGGGTCTACTAGCCAAAAACATTCAGTACTTC	CASSHPGGLLAKNIQYF
TRBV5-4	TRBJ2-3	.	.	TGTGCCAGCAGCAGGACAGGCACAGATACGCAGTATTTT	CASSRTGTDTQYF
TRBV18	TRBJ2-3	TRBD1	.	TGTGCCAGCTCACCCGGACAGGGGGCGAGGGATACGCAGTATTTT	CASSPGQGARDTQYF
TRBV7-9	TRBJ1-2	TRBD1	.	TGTGCCAGCAGCGGCGGACAGGGTACTAACTATGGCTACACCTTC	CASSGGQGTNYGYTF
TRBV6-6	TRBJ1-3	.	.	TGTGCCAGCACCTACGGGGGGGCTGGAAACACCATATATTTT	CASTYGGAGNTIYF
TRBV6-1	TRBJ1-6	TRBD1	.	TGTGCCGGCAGTGAAAGGGGACAGGGTCGATCCTATAATTCACCCCTCCACTTT	CAGSERGQGRSYNSPLHF
TRBV9	TRBJ2-2	.	once	TGTGCCAGCAGCGAGAGGCAGGGTCAGAACACCGGGGAGCTGTTTTTT	CASSERQGQNTGELFF
TRBV5-1	TRBJ2-1	TRBD1	.	TGCGCCAGCAGCAGAACAGGGGGCGCCTCTGACAATGAGCAGTTCTTC	CASSRTGGASDNEQFF
TRBV5-1	TRBJ2-3	TRBD1	.	TGCGCCAGCAGCTTGGGACAGGGGATCACAGATACGCAGTATTTT	CASSLGQGITDTQYF
TRBV10-3	TRBJ1-1	.	.	TGTGCCATCAGTGAGTTGGCGGAGAACACTGAAGCTTTCTTT	CAISELAENTEAFF
TRBV3-1/TRBV3-2	TRBJ1-1	.	.	TGTGCCAGCAGCCAAGAGTGGCTCAGGGATCTTACTGAAGCTTTCTTT	CASSQEWLRDLTEAFF
TRBV25-1	TRBJ2-1	.	.	TGTGCCAGCAGTGAACAGGGATATGAGCAGTTCTTC	CASSEQGYEQFF
TRBV27	TRBJ2-7	.	.	TGTGCCAGCAGTTCTCCGGGACACAGCTACGAGCAGTACTTC	CASSSPGHSYEQYF
TRBV7-2	TRBJ2-7	TRBD1	.	TGTGCCAGCAGCGATGGGACAGTATCCTACGAGCAGTACTTC	CASSDGTVSYEQYF
TRBV7-8	TRBJ1-5	.	once	TGTGCCAGCAGCTCCTTACAGGGACCCAGCCAGCCCCAGCATTTT	CASSSLQGPSQPQHF
TRBV30	TRBJ2-1	.	.	TGTGCCTGGAGTACAGGCTCCTACAATGAGCAGTTCTTC	CAWSTGSYNEQFF
TRBV5-6	TRBJ2-7	TRBD2	.	TGTGCCAGCAGCTTGGTAGCGGGAGGGCCCTACGAGCAGTACTTC	CASSLVAGGPYEQYF
TRBV7-9	TRBJ2-7	.	.	TGTGCCATCCTAGGACAAGTAGACTTGTACGAGCAGTACTTC	CAILGQVDLYEQYF